The 18 T cell receptor beta chains below were found in one sample sequenced in a study of blood T cell repertoires in COVID-19. Assay: immunoSEQ multiplex PCR; the TCRdb copy retains only in-frame clones and omits some. The sample holds 20,000 or so clones, 65% to 90% seen once. Sample: peripheral blood. Every receptor here comes from a human donor with acute or convalescent COVID-19. The donor label of this sample is uncertain.

This clone was seen once. The CDR3 DNA follows: TGCGCCAGCAGCCCCTATGGGTCGGCCTGGCAGGCCGAGAGTCGTGGCACCGGGGAGCTGTTTTTT. It encodes CASSPYGSAWQAESRGTGELFF. The rearrangement links TRBV5-1 to TRBJ2-2; D is ambiguous. The germline gives CDR1 SGHRS, CDR2 YFSETQ. Trimming removed 4 bases from V and 4 bases from J, with 35 bases in between. This CDR3 is built from 22 residues.

The CDR3 is CASSQSLRENSPLHF. CDR3 DNA sequence: TGTGCCAGCAGCCAAAGCTTACGGGAGAATTCACCCCTCCACTTT. The gene calls are TRBV14 and TRBJ1-6; no clear D. The CDR3 loop spans 15 amino acids. Germline lookup yields CDR1 SGHDN and CDR2 FVKESK. The V end was cut by 2 bases, the J end by 7 bases, with 12 bases between. The variable domain in full, with the rest retrieved from reference TRBV14 and TRBJ1-6, is EAGVTQFPSHSVIEKGQTVTLRCDPISGHDNLYWYRRVMGKEIKFLLHFVKESKQDESGMPNNRFLAERTGGTYSTLKVQPAELEDSGVYFCASSQSLRENSPLHFGNGTRLTVT.

Concerning this clone itself: A read error may produce the germline difference seen at one junction end. The V call is TRBV6-1, the J call TRBJ1-2; a possible D gene is TRBD1 (6 bases). From germline, CDR1 is MNHNS and CDR2 SASEGT. The CDR3 length is 19 residues. The CDR3 DNA follows: TGTGCCCGCAGTGGACGGCCGGGGGGGGGCCTAAGAGCTAACTATGGCTACACCTTC. This sequence encodes CARSGRPGGGLRANYGYTF.

The chain carries TRBV10-3 and TRBJ2-7; D perhaps matches TRBD2 (6 bases). Trimming pared 6 bases from V and 0 bases from J, leaving 15 bases between. This CDR3 contains 15 residues. Germline V CDR1 and CDR2: ENHRY, SYGVKD. CDR3 nucleotide sequence: TGTGCCATCAGCGACAAACGGGACTCCTCCTACGAGCAGTACTTC. Translating it yields CAISDKRDSSYEQYF.

The rearrangement joins TRBV29-1 to TRBJ2-2; D call uncertain. The CDR3 is made up of 14 amino acids. Germline lookup yields CDR1 SQVTM and CDR2 ANQGSEA. V dropped 6 bases and J dropped 6 bases, with 17 bases sitting between them. CDR3: CSVGQRMTPGELFF. The CDR3 nucleotides are TGCAGCGTAGGCCAAAGAATGACTCCCGGGGAGCTGTTTTTT.

This rearrangement joins TRBV15 to TRBJ2-4; 9 positions match TRBD1. Germline CDR1 LNHNV, CDR2 YYDKDF (reference sequence). The CDR3 is 16 residues long. V shed 6 bases, J shed 5 bases, and the junction held 11 bases outside the gene matches. CDR3 region: CATSPVLTGGQNIQYF. DNA for the CDR3: TGTGCCACCAGTCCTGTGTTGACAGGGGGTCAAAACATTCAGTACTTC.

The chain is built from TRBV11-1 and TRBJ1-1; tentatively, D is TRBD1 (6 bases). V was trimmed by 1 base and J by 3 bases, leaving 15 bases between them. Germline assignment: CDR1 SGHAT and CDR2 FQDESV (reference sequence). This CDR3 comprises 16 residues. The CDR3 DNA sequence: TGTGCCAGCAGCTTAGGAGGGGGAGGGGTCGACACTGAAGCTTTCTTT. It yields the protein CASSLGGGGVDTEAFF.

The chain has TRBV5-4 and TRBJ1-6, with D possibly being TRBD1 (5 bases). The germline V gene encodes CDR1 SGHNT and CDR2 YYREEE (reference sequence). With 0 bases removed from V and 8 bases from J, the gap between germline ends came to 12 bases. There are 15 residues in the CDR3. CDR3 residues: CASSLGSGKDSPLHF. CDR3 sequence (DNA): TGTGCCAGCAGCTTGGGGTCAGGGAAAGATTCACCCCTCCACTTT. The complete variable domain, with remaining parts taken from reference TRBV5-4 and TRBJ1-6, reads ETGVTQSPTHLIKTRGQQVTLRCSSQSGHNTVSWYQQALGQGPQFIFQYYREEENGRGNFPPRFSGLQFPNYSSELNVNALELDDSALYLCASSLGSGKDSPLHFGNGTRLTVT.

The J gene is TRBJ1-1, the V gene TRBV28; D is undetermined. V shed 2 bases and J shed 3 bases, with 4 bases lying between them. The CDR3 runs 12 residues. Germline values: CDR1 MDHEN, CDR2 SYDVKM. DNA for the CDR3: TGTGCCAGCAGTTTACTCGACACTGAAGCTTTCTTT. Protein sequence: CASSLLDTEAFF.

The rearrangement uses TRBV7-2 and TRBJ1-6, with TRBD1 identical over 10 bases. V lost 5 bases to trimming and J lost 0 bases; unmatched junction nucleotides: 4. Germline V lookup: CDR1 SGHTA, CDR2 FQGNSA. The CDR3 loop spans 17 amino acids. CDR3 amino acids: CASSQGQGSSYNSPLHF. CDR3 nucleotide sequence: TGTGCCAGCAGCCAGGGACAGGGGAGCTCCTATAATTCACCCCTCCACTTT.

The chain combines TRBV2 with TRBJ1-4, with 12 bases that match TRBD1. This CDR3 region has 16 residues. Germline V gene lookup returns CDR1 SNHLY and CDR2 FYNNEI. With V trimmed by 6 bases and J by 0 bases, 2 bases remained unmatched. As DNA, the CDR3 is TGTGCCAGCAGAGGGACAGGGGGCTCAACTAATGAAAAACTGTTTTTT. It translates to CASRGTGGSTNEKLFF. Variable domain in full (rest from reference TRBV2 and TRBJ1-4): EPEVTQTPSHQVTQMGQEVILRCVPISNHLYFYWYRQILGQKVEFLVSFYNNEISEKSEIFDDQFSVERPDGSNFTLKIRSTKLEDSAMYFCASRGTGGSTNEKLFFGSGTQLSVL.

The chain employs TRBV6-5 and TRBJ1-5; weak D call: TRBD1 (5 bases). Germline V CDR1 and CDR2: MNHEY, SVGAGI. V shed 8 bases and J shed 2 bases, with 10 bases lying between them. There are 13 residues in the CDR3. The CDR3 loop is CASGDSGNQPQHF. The CDR3 coding sequence is TGTGCCAGCGGCGACAGTGGCAATCAGCCCCAGCATTTT.

V gene TRBV23-1 combines with J gene TRBJ1-5; no clear D. TRBV23-1 is recorded as an ORF, its role being uncertain. The CDR3 runs 18 residues. V was shortened by 5 bases and J by 0 bases, with 20 bases between the two germline ends. In DNA form, the CDR3 reads TGCGCCAGCAGTAATAAGAGGGATTCGAAGAATAGCAATCAGCCCCAGCATTTT. This gives the protein CASSNKRDSKNSNQPQHF.

This clone was counted a single time. The chain combines TRBV10-3 with TRBJ1-3, with a tentative D call TRBD1 (5 bases). CDR1 is ENHRY, CDR2 SYGVKD, per germline. This CDR3 region has 14 residues. Trimming left V 4 bases short and J 7 bases short, with 14 bases between. The CDR3 bases are TGTGCCATCAGTGCGGACAAGGGATGGAACACCATATATTTT. It specifies CAISADKGWNTIYF.

The CDR3 bases are TGTGCCAGCAGTCCAGGGGTTCTCAATGAGCAGTTCTTC. Residues: CASSPGVLNEQFF. V usage is TRBV27 and J usage is TRBJ2-1; possible D gene TRBD1, 6 bases. Per germline, CDR1 MNHEY and CDR2 SMNVEV (reference sequence). Trimming pared 5 bases from V and 6 bases from J, leaving 11 bases between. The CDR3 is made up of 13 amino acids.

This clone has more than one count but fewer than ten. The chain combines TRBV27 with TRBJ1-1, with unresolved D. The CDR3 runs 14 residues. Trimming shortened V by 5 bases and J by 1 base, and 11 bases separated the two germline ends. Germline lookup yields CDR1 MNHEY and CDR2 SMNVEV (reference sequence). In DNA form, the CDR3 reads TGTGCCAGCAGTATCACGACGGGGAACACTGAAGCTTTCTTT. This translates into CASSITTGNTEAFF.

V and J are TRBV15 and TRBJ2-5; D is undetermined. The CDR3 totals 12 residues. Germline values: CDR1 LNHNV, CDR2 YYDKDF (reference sequence). The V and J ends lost 1 base and 2 bases respectively, with 2 bases between them. DNA of the CDR3: TGTGCCACCAGCAGAGCGCAAGAGACCCAGTACTTC. Amino acid sequence: CATSRAQETQYF.

V and J are TRBV7-3 and TRBJ2-1; D unclear. The CDR3 totals 13 residues. V was pared by 1 base and J by 6 bases, with 7 bases between. The germline gives CDR1 SGHTA, CDR2 FQGTGA. The CDR3 sequence: CASSLRAGNEQFF. The CDR3 DNA sequence: TGTGCCAGCAGCTTAAGGGCTGGCAATGAGCAGTTCTTC.